This is a list of T cell receptor beta chains from one sample in a study of identical twins. Via MiXCR, TCRdb re-called the 5' RACE reads, giving one row per CDR3 protein. Of 1.5 million to 2 million distinct CDR3 sequences listed, 25% to 35% are singletons. The sequenced sample was cord blood. Every receptor here comes from a newborn girl in good health. The CDR3 runs from the conserved cysteine through the conserved F or W. The D gene is left open where the match is weak. Size is stated for part of the rows, as once, few or many counts, or as a class when the clone is expanded.

V	size	J	D	CDR3	DNA
TRBV20-1	NA	TRBJ2-5	TRBD1	CSAREGTGLETQYF	TGCAGTGCTAGAGAGGGGACAGGGTTGGAGACCCAGTACTTC
TRBV5-1	few	TRBJ2-7	NA	CASNPGQNPLEQYF	TGCGCCAGCAATCCGGGCCAAAACCCCCTCGAGCAGTACTTC
TRBV12-3/TRBV12-4	many	TRBJ1-2	NA	CASSDWFRGYGYTF	TGTGCCAGCAGCGATTGGTTTCGCGGCTATGGCTACACCTTC
TRBV10-3	few	TRBJ1-2	TRBD1	CAINLGQGVGYTF	TGTGCCATCAACCTGGGACAGGGGGTAGGCTACACCTTC
TRBV6-6	NA	TRBJ2-7	NA	CASSYERVYEQYF	TGTGCCAGCAGTTACGAGCGGGTCTACGAGCAGTACTTC
TRBV29-1	many	TRBJ2-3	NA	CSVEELENTQYF	TGCAGCGTTGAAGAACTGGAGAATACGCAGTATTTT
TRBV20-1	NA	TRBJ1-1	NA	CSARGWLGTEAFF	TGCAGTGCTAGGGGCTGGTTGGGCACTGAAGCTTTCTTT
TRBV5-1	NA	TRBJ2-3	TRBD2	CASSLVASGASTDTQYF	TGCGCCAGCAGCTTGGTCGCGAGCGGGGCTAGCACAGATACGCAGTATTTT
TRBV4-2	many	TRBJ1-2	NA	CASSQPLHRDYGYTF	TGTGCCAGCAGCCAACCTCTGCACAGAGACTATGGCTACACCTTC
TRBV7-2	NA	TRBJ1-5	NA	CASSLGGARSNQPQHF	TGTGCCAGCAGCTTGGGGGGGGCTCGATCCAATCAGCCCCAGCATTTT
TRBV3-1	few	TRBJ2-3	NA	CASSQDLPLGDTQYF	TGTGCCAGCAGCCAAGACCTCCCCCTGGGTGATACGCAGTATTTT
TRBV27	many	TRBJ1-2	NA	CASSFRRFNYGYTF	TGTGCCAGCAGTTTCCGACGGTTTAACTATGGCTACACCTTC
TRBV6-6	NA	TRBJ1-1	NA	CASSYFQGRDTEAFF	TGTGCCAGCAGTTACTTTCAGGGAAGGGACACTGAAGCTTTCTTT
TRBV4-1	many	TRBJ1-2	NA	CASSQGYRVNYGYTF	TGCGCCAGCAGCCAAGGCTACAGGGTGAACTATGGCTACACCTTC
TRBV2	NA	TRBJ2-1	TRBD2	CASSEAPAGLVYNEQFF	TGTGCCAGCAGTGAAGCGCCGGCGGGACTAGTTTACAATGAGCAGTTCTTC
TRBV18	once	TRBJ2-5	NA	CASSPNGAQEAQYF	TGTGCCAGCTCACCAAATGGGGCCCAAGAGGCCCAGTACTTC
TRBV20-1	NA	TRBJ1-3	NA	CSARDGGAHSRNTIYF	TGCAGTGCTAGAGATGGCGGGGCCCACTCTAGAAACACCATATATTTT
TRBV27	NA	TRBJ2-3	NA	CASSLSAPPDTQYF	TGTGCCAGCAGTTTATCGGCCCCGCCAGATACGCAGTATTTT
TRBV15	NA	TRBJ2-1	TRBD2	CATSREWRAGGPYNEQFF	TGTGCCACCAGCAGAGAATGGAGAGCGGGAGGGCCCTACAATGAGCAGTTCTTC
TRBV4-2	few	TRBJ2-3	TRBD2	CASSFRTGTSGRDTQYF	TGTGCCAGCAGCTTCCGGACCGGGACTAGCGGGAGGGATACGCAGTATTTT
TRBV4-2	NA	TRBJ1-5	NA	CASSPYSPNQPQHF	TGTGCCAGCAGCCCCTACAGTCCCAATCAGCCCCAGCATTTT